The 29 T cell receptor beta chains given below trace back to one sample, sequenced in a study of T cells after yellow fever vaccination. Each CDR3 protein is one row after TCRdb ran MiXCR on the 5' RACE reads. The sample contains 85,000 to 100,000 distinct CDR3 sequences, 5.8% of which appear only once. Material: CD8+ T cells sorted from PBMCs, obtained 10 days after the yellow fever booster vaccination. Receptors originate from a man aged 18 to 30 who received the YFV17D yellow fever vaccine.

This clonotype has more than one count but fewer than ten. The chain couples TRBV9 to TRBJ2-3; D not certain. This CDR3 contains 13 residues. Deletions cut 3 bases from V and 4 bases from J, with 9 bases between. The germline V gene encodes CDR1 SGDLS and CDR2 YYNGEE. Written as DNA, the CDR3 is TGTGCCAGCAGCGCACCCATAGCAGATACGCAGTATTTT. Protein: CASSAPIADTQYF.

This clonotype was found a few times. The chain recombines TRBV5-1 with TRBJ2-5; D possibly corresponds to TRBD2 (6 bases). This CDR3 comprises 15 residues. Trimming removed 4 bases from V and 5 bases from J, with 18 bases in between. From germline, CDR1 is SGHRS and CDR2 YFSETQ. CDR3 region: CASSPGTPKEETQYF. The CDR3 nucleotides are TGCGCCAGCAGCCCGGGGACTCCCAAGGAGGAGACCCAGTACTTC.

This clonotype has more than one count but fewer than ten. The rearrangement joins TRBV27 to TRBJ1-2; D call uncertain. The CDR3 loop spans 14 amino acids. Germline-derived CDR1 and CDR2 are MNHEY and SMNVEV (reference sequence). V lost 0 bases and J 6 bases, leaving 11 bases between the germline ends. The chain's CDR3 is CASSLSPRGDGYTF. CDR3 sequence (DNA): TGTGCCAGCAGTTTATCCCCACGGGGAGATGGCTACACCTTC.

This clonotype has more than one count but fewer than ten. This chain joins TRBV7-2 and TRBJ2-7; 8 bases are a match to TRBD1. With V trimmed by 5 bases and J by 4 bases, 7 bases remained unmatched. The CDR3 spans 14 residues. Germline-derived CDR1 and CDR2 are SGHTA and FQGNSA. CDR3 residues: CASSPPGTGYEQYF. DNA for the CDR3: TGTGCCAGCAGCCCTCCCGGGACAGGATACGAGCAGTACTTC.

The CDR3 coding sequence is TGCGCCAGCGGAACGAGCGGGGACAACCTCTGGGATACGCAGTATTTT. Encoded protein: CASGTSGDNLWDTQYF. The genes are TRBV4-3 and TRBJ2-3; tentative D call: TRBD2 (7 bases). The germline gives CDR1 LGHNA, CDR2 YSLEER. Trimming took 8 bases from V and 6 from J, leaving 24 bases between them. CDR3 length: 16 amino acids.

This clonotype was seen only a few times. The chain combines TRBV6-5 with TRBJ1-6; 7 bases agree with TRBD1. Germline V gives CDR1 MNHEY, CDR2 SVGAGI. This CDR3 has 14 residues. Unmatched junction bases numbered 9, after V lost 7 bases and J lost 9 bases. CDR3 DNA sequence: TGTGCCAGCAAATTAGGAGGGGGCTCTTCACCCCTCCACTTT. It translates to CASKLGGGSSPLHF.

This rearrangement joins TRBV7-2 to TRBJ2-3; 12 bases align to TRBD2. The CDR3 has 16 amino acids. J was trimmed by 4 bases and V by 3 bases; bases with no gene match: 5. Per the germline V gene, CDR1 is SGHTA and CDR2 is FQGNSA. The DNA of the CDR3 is TGTGCCAGCAGCTTCCTAGCGGGAGGGCGGGCAGATACGCAGTATTTT. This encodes CASSFLAGGRADTQYF.

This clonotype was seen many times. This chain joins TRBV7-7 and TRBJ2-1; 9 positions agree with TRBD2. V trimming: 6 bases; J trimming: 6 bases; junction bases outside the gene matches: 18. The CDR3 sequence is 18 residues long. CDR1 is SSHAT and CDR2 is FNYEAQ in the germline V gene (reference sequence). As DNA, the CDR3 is TGTGCCAGCAGTCCTTATGGGACTAGCTCGTACTTCTTCAATGAGCAGTTCTTC. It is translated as CASSPYGTSSYFFNEQFF.

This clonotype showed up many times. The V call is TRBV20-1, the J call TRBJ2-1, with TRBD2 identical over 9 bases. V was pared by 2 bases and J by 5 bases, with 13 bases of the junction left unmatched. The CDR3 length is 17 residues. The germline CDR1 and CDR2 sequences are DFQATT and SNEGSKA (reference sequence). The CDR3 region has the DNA TGCAGTGCTAGACAGAGTAGCGGGGGCACACTGAACAATGAGCAGTTCTTC. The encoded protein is CSARQSSGGTLNNEQFF.

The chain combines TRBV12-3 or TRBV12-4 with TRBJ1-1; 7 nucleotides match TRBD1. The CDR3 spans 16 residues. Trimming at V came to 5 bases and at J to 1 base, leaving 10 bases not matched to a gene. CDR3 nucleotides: TGTGCCAGCAGTCCCCCCCGGGACAGAGCGAACACTGAAGCTTTCTTT. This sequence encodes CASSPPRDRANTEAFF.

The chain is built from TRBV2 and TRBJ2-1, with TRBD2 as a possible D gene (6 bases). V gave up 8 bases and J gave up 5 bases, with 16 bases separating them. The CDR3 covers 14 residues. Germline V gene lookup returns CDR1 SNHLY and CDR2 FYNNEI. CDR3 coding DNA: TGTGCCAGCGTTATCCTGGGGGGTGACAATGAGCAGTTCTTC. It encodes CASVILGGDNEQFF.

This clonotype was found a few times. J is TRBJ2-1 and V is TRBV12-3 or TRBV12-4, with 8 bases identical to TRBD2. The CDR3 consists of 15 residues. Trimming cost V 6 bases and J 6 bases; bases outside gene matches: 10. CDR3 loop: CASSLGLDVANEQFF. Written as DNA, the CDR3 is TGTGCCAGCAGCCTGGGACTAGACGTCGCCAATGAGCAGTTCTTC.

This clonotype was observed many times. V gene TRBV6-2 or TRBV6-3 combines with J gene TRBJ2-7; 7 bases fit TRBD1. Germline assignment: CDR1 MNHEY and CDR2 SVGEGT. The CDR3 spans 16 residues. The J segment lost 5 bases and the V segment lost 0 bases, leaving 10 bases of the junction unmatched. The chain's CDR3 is CASSYSGSQGSHEQYV. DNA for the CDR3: TGTGCCAGCAGTTACTCCGGCTCACAGGGGAGCCACGAGCAGTACGTC.

This CDR3 is CATSDLNRGSADTQYF. DNA of the CDR3: TGTGCCACCAGTGATTTGAATAGGGGATCCGCAGATACGCAGTATTTT. This rearrangement joins TRBV24-1 to TRBJ2-3; D might be TRBD1 (5 bases). Deletions cut 0 bases from V and 4 bases from J, with 13 bases between. The CDR3 totals 16 residues. CDR1 and CDR2 from the germline V gene are KGHDR and SFDVKD.

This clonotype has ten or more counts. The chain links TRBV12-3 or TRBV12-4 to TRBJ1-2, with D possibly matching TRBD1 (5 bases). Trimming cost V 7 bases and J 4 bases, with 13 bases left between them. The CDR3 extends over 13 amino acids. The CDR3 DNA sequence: TGTGCCAGCACTCTGGGGGGGAGCTATGGCTACACCTTC. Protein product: CASTLGGSYGYTF.

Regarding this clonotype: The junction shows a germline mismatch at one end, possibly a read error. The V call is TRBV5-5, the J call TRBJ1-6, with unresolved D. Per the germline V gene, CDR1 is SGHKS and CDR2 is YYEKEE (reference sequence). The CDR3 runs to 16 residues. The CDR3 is CASSLRARGSNSPLQF. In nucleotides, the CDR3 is TGTGCCAGCAGCTTGAGGGCTAGAGGGAGTAATTCACCCCTCCAATTT. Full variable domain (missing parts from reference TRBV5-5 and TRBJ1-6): DAGVTQSPTHLIKTRGQQVTLRCSPISGHKSVSWYQQVLGQGPQFIFQYYEKEERGRGNFPDRFSARQFPNYSSELNVNALLLGDSALYLCASSLRARGSNSPLQFGNGTRLTVT.

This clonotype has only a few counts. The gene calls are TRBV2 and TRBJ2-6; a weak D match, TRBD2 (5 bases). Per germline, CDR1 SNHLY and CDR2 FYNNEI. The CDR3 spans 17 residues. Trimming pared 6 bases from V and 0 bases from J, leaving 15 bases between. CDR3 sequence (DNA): TGTGCCAGCAGGGTGCGGGCCCTAAACTCTGGGGCCAACGTCCTGACTTTC. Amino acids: CASRVRALNSGANVLTF. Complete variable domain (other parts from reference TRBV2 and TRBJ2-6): EPEVTQTPSHQVTQMGQEVILRCVPISNHLYFYWYRQILGQKVEFLVSFYNNEISEKSEIFDDQFSVERPDGSNFTLKIRSTKLEDSAMYFCASRVRALNSGANVLTFGAGSRLTVL.

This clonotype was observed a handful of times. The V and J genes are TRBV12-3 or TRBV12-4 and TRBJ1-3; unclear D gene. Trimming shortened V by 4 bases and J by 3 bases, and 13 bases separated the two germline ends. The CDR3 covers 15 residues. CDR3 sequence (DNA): TGTGCCAGCAGTTCCACGGATAGAGATGGAAACACCATATATTTT. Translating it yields CASSSTDRDGNTIYF.

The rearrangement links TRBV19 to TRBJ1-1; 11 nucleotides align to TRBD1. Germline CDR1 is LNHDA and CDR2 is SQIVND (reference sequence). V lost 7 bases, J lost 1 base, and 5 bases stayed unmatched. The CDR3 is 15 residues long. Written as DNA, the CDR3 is TGTGCCAGTATCTGGACAGGGGGCGCGAACACTGAAGCTTTCTTT. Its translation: CASIWTGGANTEAFF.

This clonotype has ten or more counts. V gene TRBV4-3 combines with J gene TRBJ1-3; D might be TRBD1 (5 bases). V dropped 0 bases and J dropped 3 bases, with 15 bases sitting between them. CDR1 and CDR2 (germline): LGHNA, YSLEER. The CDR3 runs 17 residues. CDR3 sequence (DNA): TGCGCCAGCAGCCAAGAAGGGGAGGGGTTGTATGGAAACACCATATATTTT. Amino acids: CASSQEGEGLYGNTIYF.

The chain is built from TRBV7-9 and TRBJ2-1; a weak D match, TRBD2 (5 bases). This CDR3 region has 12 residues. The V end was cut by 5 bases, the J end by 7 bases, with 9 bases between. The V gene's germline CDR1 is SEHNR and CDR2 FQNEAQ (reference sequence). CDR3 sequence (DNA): TGTGCCAGCAGCCACCGAGGGAATGAGCAGTTCTTC. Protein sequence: CASSHRGNEQFF.

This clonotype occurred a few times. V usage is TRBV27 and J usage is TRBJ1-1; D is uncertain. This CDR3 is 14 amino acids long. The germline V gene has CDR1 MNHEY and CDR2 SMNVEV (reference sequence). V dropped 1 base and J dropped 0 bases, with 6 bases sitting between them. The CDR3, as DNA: TGTGCCAGCAGTTTATACGAGATGAACACTGAAGCTTTCTTT. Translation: CASSLYEMNTEAFF.

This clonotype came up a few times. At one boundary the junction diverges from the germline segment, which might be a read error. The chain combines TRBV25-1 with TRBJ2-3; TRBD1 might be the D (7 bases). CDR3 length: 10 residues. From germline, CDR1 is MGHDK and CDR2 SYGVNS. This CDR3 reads CAAAGTELGF. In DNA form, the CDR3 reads TGTGCCGCGGCGGGGACAGAACTAGGGTTT.

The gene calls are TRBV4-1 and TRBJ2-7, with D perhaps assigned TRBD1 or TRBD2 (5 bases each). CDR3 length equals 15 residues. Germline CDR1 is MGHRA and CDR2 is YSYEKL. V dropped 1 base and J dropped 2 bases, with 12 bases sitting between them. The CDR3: CASSQASGRAYEQYV. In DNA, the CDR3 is TGCGCCAGCAGCCAAGCTTCGGGACGGGCCTACGAGCAGTACGTC.

CDR3 amino acids: CASSLEGVWETQYF. The CDR3 DNA is TGTGCCAGCAGCTTAGAGGGGGTTTGGGAGACCCAGTACTTC. This chain uses TRBV5-6 with TRBJ2-5, with a weak D call TRBD1 (6 bases). This CDR3 spans 14 amino acids. Germline-derived CDR1 and CDR2 are SGHDT and YYEEEE. Trimming took off 2 bases at V and 5 bases at J, with 13 bases between the two ends.

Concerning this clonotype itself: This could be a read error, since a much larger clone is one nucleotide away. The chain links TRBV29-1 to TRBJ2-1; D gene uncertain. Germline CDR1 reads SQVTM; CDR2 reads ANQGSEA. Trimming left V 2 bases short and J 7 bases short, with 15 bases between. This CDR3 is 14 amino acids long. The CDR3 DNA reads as TGCAGCGTTGAAATGCCGTCTGCAGTGAATGAGCAGTTCTTC. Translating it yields CSVEMPSAVNEQFF.

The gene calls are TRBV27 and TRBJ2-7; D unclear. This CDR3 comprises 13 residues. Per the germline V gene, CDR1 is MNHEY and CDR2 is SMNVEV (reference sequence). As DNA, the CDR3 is TGTGCCAGCAGCTTATCGTTAGGTTACGAGCAGTACGTC. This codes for CASSLSLGYEQYV.

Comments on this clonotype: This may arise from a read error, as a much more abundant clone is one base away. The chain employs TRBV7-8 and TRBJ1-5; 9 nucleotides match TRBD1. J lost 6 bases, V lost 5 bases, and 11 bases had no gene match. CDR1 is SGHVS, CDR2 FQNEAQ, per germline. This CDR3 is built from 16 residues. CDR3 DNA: TGTGCCAGCAGCCCTACCGACAGGGGGAATACTCAGCCCCAGCATTTT. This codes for CASSPTDRGNTQPQHF.

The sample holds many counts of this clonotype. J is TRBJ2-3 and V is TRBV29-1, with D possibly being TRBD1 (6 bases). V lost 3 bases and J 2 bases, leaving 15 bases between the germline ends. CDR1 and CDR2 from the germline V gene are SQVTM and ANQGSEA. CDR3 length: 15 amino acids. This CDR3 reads CSVDEDSPFTDTQYF. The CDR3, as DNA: TGCAGCGTTGATGAGGACAGTCCCTTCACAGATACGCAGTATTTT.